These 5 T cell receptor beta chains were sequenced from one sample in a study of blood T cells in healthy people across ages. Alongside a J-beta primer mix, a sample-barcoded 5' primer served in a second PCR lasting about 7 to 11 cycles. MiXCR was run by TCRdb on the 5' RACE reads, yielding one entry per CDR3 protein. The sample includes 650,000 to 950,000 distinct CDR3 sequences, under 55% of them seen just once. The sample consisted of blood. The receptor set was obtained from a man aged 55 to 70 in good health.

The chain recombines TRBV4-3 with TRBJ2-1, with D perhaps TRBD2 (6 bases). Germline assignment: CDR1 LGHNA and CDR2 YSLEER. The CDR3 sequence is 17 residues long. Trimming cost V 0 bases and J 1 base, with 13 bases left between them. The CDR3 coding sequence is TGCGCCAGCAGCCAAGATATCCTAGCGACGTCCTACAATGAGCAGTTCTTC. Its protein is CASSQDILATSYNEQFF.

DNA of the CDR3: TGTGCCAGCAGCTTAGAAATCGGGGGCTACACCTTC. This sequence encodes CASSLEIGGYTF. The J gene is TRBJ1-2, the V gene TRBV7-2; D unclear. Germline loops: CDR1 SGHTA, CDR2 FQGNSA. CDR3 length: 12 residues. Trimming shortened V by 1 base and J by 8 bases, and 8 bases separated the two germline ends.

This chain connects TRBV5-1 to TRBJ2-1; possible D gene TRBD1, 6 bases. The CDR3 totals 15 residues. Germline CDR1 and CDR2: SGHRS and YFSETQ. V lost 2 bases and J 1 base, leaving 10 bases between the germline ends. Written as DNA, the CDR3 is TGCGCCAGCAGCTTATCAGGACAGTCCTACAATGAGCAGTTCTTC. Translation gives CASSLSGQSYNEQFF.

This clonotype was detected only a few times. The chain joins TRBV7-3 to TRBJ1-6; D gene ambiguous. CDR1 SGHTA and CDR2 FQGTGA come from the germline V gene. The CDR3 totals 12 residues. V lost 5 bases to trimming and J lost 14 bases, with 13 bases between them. Here the CDR3 reads CASSAVIQALHF. For the CDR3, the DNA is TGTGCCAGCAGCGCTGTAATTCAGGCCCTCCACTTT.

This clonotype was counted only a few times. The rearrangement links TRBV12-3 or TRBV12-4 to TRBJ2-5, with D unclear. The CDR3 has 14 residues. V shed 3 bases and J shed 5 bases, with 13 bases lying between them. CDR3 DNA: TGTGCCAGCAGTTTTTCGGAGAACAAGGAGACCCAGTACTTC. Protein sequence: CASSFSENKETQYF.